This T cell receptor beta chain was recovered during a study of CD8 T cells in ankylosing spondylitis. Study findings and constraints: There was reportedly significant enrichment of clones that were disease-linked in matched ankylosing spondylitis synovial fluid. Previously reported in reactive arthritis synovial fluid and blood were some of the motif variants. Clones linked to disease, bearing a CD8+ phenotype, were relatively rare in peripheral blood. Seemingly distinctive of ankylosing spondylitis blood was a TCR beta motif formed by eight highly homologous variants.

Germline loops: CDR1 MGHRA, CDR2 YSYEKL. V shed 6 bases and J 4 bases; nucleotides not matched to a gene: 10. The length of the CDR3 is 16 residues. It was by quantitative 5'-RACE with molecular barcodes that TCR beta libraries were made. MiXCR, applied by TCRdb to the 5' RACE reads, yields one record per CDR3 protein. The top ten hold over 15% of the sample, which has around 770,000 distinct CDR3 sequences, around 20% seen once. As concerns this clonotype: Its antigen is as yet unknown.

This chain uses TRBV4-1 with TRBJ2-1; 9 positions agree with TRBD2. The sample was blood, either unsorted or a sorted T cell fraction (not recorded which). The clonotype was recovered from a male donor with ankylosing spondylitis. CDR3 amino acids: CASRGLGGRDYNEQFF. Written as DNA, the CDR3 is TGCGCCAGCAGAGGGCTTGGCGGGAGGGATTACAATGAGCAGTTCTTC.